This T cell receptor beta chain was sequenced in a study of cytomegalovirus exposure and HLA in healthy donors. The study, taken as a whole, reports: In vitro, a few CMV-associated chains proved specific for CMV antigens. Using the classifier, cytomegalovirus status was reportedly diagnosed with high specificity and sensitivity. In a later analysis, the majority of CMV-associated beta chains seemingly showed HLA restriction.

Germline CDR1 ENHRY, CDR2 SYGVKD. The CDR3 has 16 residues. V trimming: 3 bases; J trimming: 10 bases; junction bases outside the gene matches: 11. The sample holds a few counts of this clone. Its antigen is not known. The PCR used 60 Vbeta and 13 Jbeta primers. The data were produced by immunoSEQ multiplex PCR, yet TCRdb's version contains in-frame clones alone and is incomplete. The sample has some 120,000 clones; roughly 69% are singletons. This chain joins TRBV10-3 and TRBJ2-4; 11 positions agree with TRBD1. Sequencing was performed on PBMCs. The origin of this receptor is a woman aged 25 to 39 in good health and CMV-seronegative. CDR3 loop: CAISDTPGQGGRIQYF. The CDR3 DNA reads TGTGCCATCAGTGACACCCCGGGACAGGGGGGTCGGATTCAGTACTTC.